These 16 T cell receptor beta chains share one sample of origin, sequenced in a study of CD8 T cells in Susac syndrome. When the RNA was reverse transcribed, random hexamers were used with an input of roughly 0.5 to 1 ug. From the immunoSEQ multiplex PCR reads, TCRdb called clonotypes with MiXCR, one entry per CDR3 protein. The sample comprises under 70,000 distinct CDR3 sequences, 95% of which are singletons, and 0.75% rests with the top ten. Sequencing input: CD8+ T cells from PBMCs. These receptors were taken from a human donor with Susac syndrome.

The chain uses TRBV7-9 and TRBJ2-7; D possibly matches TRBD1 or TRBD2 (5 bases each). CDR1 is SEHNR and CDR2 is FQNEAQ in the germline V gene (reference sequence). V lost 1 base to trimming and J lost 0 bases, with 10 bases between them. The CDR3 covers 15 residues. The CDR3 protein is CASSLEAGTSYEQYF. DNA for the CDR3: TGTGCCAGCAGCTTAGAAGCTGGGACCTCCTACGAGCAGTACTTC.

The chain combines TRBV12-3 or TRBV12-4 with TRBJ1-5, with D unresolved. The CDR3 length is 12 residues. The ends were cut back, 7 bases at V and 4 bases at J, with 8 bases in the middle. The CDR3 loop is CASTDFNQPQHF. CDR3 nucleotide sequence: TGTGCCAGCACGGACTTTAATCAGCCCCAGCATTTT.

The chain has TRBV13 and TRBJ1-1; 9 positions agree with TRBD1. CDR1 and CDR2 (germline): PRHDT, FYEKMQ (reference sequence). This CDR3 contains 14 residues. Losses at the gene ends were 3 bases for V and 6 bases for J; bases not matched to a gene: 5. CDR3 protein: CASSLWGQGPEAFF. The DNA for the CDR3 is TGTGCCAGCAGCTTGTGGGGACAGGGCCCTGAAGCTTTCTTT.

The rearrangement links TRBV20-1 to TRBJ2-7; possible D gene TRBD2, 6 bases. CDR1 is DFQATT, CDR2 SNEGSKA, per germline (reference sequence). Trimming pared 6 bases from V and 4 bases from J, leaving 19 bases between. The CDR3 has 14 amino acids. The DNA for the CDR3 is TGCAGTGCACGACTCCAAAAAAGCGGGTACGAGCAGTACTTC. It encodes CSARLQKSGYEQYF.

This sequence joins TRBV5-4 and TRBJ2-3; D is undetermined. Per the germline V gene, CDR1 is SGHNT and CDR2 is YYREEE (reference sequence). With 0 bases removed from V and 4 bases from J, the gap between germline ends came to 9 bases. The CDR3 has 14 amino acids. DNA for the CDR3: TGTGCCAGCAGCTTGGACCCACCGCCAGATACGCAGTATTTT. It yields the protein CASSLDPPPDTQYF.

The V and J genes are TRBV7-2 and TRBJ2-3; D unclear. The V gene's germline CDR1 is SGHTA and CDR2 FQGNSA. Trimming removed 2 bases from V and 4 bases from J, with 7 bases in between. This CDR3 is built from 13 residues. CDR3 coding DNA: TGTGCCAGCAGCTTAAGAGCCTCAGATACGCAGTATTTT. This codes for CASSLRASDTQYF.

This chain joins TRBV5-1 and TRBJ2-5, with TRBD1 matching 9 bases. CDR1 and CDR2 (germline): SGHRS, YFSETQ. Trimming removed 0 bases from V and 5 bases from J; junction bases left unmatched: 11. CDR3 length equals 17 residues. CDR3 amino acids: CASSLGIRDRVAETQYF. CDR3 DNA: TGCGCCAGCAGCTTGGGGATCCGGGACAGGGTAGCGGAGACCCAGTACTTC.

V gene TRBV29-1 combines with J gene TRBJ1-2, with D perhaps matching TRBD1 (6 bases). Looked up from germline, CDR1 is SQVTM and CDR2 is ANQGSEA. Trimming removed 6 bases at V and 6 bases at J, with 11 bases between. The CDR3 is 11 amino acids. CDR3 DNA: TGCAGCGTCCCGGGGGCGGATGGCTACACCTTC. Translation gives CSVPGADGYTF. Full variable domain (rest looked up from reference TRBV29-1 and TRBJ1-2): SAVISQKPSRDICQRGTSLTIQCQVDSQVTMMFWYRQQPGQSLTLIATANQGSEATYESGFVIDKFPISRPNLTFSTLTVSNMSPEDSSIYLCSVPGADGYTFGSGTRLTVV.

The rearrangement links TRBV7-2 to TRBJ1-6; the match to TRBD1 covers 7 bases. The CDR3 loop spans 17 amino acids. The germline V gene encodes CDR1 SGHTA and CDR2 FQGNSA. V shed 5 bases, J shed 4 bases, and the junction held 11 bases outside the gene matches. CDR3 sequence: CASSHRQGSPYNSPLHF. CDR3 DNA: TGTGCCAGCAGCCATAGACAGGGAAGCCCATATAATTCACCCCTCCACTTT.

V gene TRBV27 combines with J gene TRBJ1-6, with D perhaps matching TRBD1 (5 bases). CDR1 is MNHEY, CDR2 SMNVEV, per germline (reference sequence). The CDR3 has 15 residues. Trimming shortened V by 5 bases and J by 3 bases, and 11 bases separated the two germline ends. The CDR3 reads CASSLGRNYNSPLHF. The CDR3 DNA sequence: TGTGCCAGCAGTCTGGGGCGGAACTATAATTCACCCCTCCACTTT.

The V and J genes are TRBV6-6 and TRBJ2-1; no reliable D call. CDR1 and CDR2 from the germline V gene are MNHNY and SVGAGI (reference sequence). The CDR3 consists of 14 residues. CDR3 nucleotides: TGTATCAGCAGTGATAATGGCGAATACAATGAGCAGTTCTTC. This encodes CISSDNGEYNEQFF.

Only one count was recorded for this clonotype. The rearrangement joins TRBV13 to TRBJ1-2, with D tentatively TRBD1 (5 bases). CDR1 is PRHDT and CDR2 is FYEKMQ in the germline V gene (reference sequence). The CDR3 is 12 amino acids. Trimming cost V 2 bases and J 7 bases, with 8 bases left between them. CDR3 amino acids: CASSLTQGGYTF. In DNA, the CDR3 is TGTGCCAGCAGCTTAACCCAGGGTGGCTACACCTTC.

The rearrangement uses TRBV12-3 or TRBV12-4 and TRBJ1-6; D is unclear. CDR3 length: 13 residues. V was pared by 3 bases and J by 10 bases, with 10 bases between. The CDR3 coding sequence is TGTGCCAGCAGTTTGAGCTTCACCTCACCCCTCCACTTT. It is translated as CASSLSFTSPLHF.

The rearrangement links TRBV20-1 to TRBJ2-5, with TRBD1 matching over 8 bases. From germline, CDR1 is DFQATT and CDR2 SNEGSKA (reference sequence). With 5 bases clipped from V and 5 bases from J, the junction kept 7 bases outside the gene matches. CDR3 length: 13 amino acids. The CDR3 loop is CSAPTDRGETQYF. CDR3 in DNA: TGCAGTGCTCCCACCGACAGGGGTGAGACCCAGTACTTC.

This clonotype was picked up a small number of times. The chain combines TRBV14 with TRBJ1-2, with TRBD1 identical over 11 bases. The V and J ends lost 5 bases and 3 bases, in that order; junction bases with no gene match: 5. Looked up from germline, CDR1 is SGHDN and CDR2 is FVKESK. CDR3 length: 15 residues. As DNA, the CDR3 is TGTGCCAGCAGCTACGGACAGGGGGCGGACTATGGCTACACCTTC. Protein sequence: CASSYGQGADYGYTF.

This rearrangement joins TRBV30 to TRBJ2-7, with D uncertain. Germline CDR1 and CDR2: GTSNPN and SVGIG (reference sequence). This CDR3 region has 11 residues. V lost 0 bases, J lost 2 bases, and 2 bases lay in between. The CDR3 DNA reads TGTGCCTGGAGTGTAGCCTACGAGCAGTACTTC. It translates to CAWSVAYEQYF.